Below, 17 T cell receptor beta chains from the same sample are listed, as sequenced in a study of OX40 agonist ivuxolimab in advanced cancers. Profiling relied on immunoSEQ multiplex PCR, and the TCRdb table lists in-frame clones only, not all of them. The sample records approximately 64,000 clones, roughly 89% being singletons. This specimen was CD4+ or CD8+ T cells sorted from blood, taken in a trial of the OX40 agonist ivuxolimab. These receptors were taken from an adult with an advanced solid tumor such as melanoma, head and neck, liver or kidney cancer.

The V call is TRBV27, the J call TRBJ1-1, with 7 nucleotides matching TRBD1. Trimming cost V 4 bases and J 4 bases; bases outside gene matches: 9. In germline, CDR1 is MNHEY, CDR2 SMNVEV (reference sequence). The CDR3 sequence is 15 residues long. CDR3 bases: TGTGCCAGCAGTTCCTACAGGGGTTTCGGCACTGAAGCTTTCTTT. It specifies CASSSYRGFGTEAFF.

The chain recombines TRBV6-1 with TRBJ2-2; 11 bases are shared with TRBD1. Per the germline V gene, CDR1 is MNHNS and CDR2 is SASEGT. Trimming removed 6 bases from V and 5 bases from J; junction bases left unmatched: 2. This CDR3 has 14 residues. Written as DNA, the CDR3 is TGTGCCAGCAGCTGGGACAGGGGGACCGGGGAGCTGTTTTTT. It yields the protein CASSWDRGTGELFF.

The J gene is TRBJ2-7, the V gene TRBV6-5; D unresolved. Trimming left V 4 bases short and J 5 bases short, with 12 bases between. This CDR3 has 13 amino acids. CDR1 and CDR2 from the germline V gene are MNHEY and SVGAGI. The CDR3 protein is CASSSQNSNEQYF. In DNA form, the CDR3 reads TGTGCCAGCAGTTCCCAGAACAGCAACGAGCAGTACTTC.

J is TRBJ1-5 and V is TRBV28, with 9 positions matching TRBD1. CDR3 length: 16 amino acids. Looked up from germline, CDR1 is MDHEN and CDR2 is SYDVKM. After removal of 1 base from V and 6 bases from J, the junction contained 7 bases not matched to a gene. CDR3 protein: CASSLYGQGYTQPQHF. The CDR3 DNA reads as TGTGCCAGCAGTTTATACGGACAGGGGTACACTCAGCCCCAGCATTTT.

This chain joins TRBV29-1 and TRBJ1-1; D gene uncertain. This CDR3 has 13 residues. CDR1 is SQVTM, CDR2 ANQGSEA, per germline. V lost 6 bases and J 2 bases, leaving 13 bases between the germline ends. As DNA, the CDR3 is TGCAGCGTAGAGACTTTCGATAACACTGAAGCTTTCTTT. This codes for CSVETFDNTEAFF.

This chain's CDR3 is CASSITGGPTDTQYF. The CDR3 DNA is TGTGCCAGTAGTATTACGGGAGGGCCGACAGATACGCAGTATTTT. The V gene is TRBV19, the J gene TRBJ2-3; 8 nucleotides line up with TRBD2. The CDR3 covers 15 residues. Unmatched junction bases numbered 5, after V lost 3 bases and J lost 3 bases. Germline loops: CDR1 LNHDA, CDR2 SQIVND (reference sequence).

V is TRBV11-1 and J is TRBJ2-1; 10 nucleotides line up with TRBD2. V was clipped by 5 bases and J by 7 bases; unmatched bases: 14. CDR1 and CDR2 (germline): SGHAT, FQDESV (reference sequence). The CDR3 is 17 amino acids. In DNA, the CDR3 is TGTGCCAGCAGCCGCCTACTAGCGGGGATCGTGAGAAATGAGCAGTTCTTC. It codes for CASSRLLAGIVRNEQFF. The full variable domain, in which reference TRBV11-1 and TRBJ2-1 provide the parts outside the CDR3, is EAEVAQSPRYKITEKSQAVAFWCDPISGHATLYWYRQILGQGPELLVQFQDESVVDDSQLPKDRFSAERLKGVDSTLKIQPAELGDSAMYLCASSRLLAGIVRNEQFFGPGTRLTVL.

V and J are TRBV5-6 and TRBJ2-5; D is unresolved. CDR1 is SGHDT and CDR2 is YYEEEE in the germline V gene. Between the trimmed V and J ends, which lost 2 bases and 1 base, there was a span of 12 bases. The length of the CDR3 is 15 residues. This CDR3 is CASSLYGPLQETQYF. As DNA, the CDR3 is TGTGCCAGCAGCTTATACGGGCCTCTCCAAGAGACCCAGTACTTC.

The V and J genes are TRBV6-1 and TRBJ1-1; TRBD1 is a possible D gene (5 bases). This CDR3 is built from 14 residues. Per the germline V gene, CDR1 is MNHNS and CDR2 is SASEGT. The ends were cut back, 7 bases at V and 4 bases at J, with 16 bases in the middle. Here the CDR3 reads CASTEGMPVTEAFF. The CDR3 coding sequence is TGTGCCAGCACGGAGGGGATGCCGGTCACTGAAGCTTTCTTT.

This clone was detected only a few times. The chain recombines TRBV28 with TRBJ2-7, with TRBD2 matching over 8 bases. The length of the CDR3 is 14 residues. V trimming: 5 bases; J trimming: 2 bases; junction bases outside the gene matches: 5. CDR1 and CDR2 from the germline V gene are MDHEN and SYDVKM. The CDR3 sequence: CASSLAGHTYEQYF. The CDR3 DNA reads TGTGCCAGCAGTCTAGCGGGTCACACCTACGAGCAGTACTTC.

This chain links TRBV4-2 with TRBJ1-1; D gene uncertain. The V end was cut by 0 bases, the J end by 4 bases, with 12 bases between. Germline assignment: CDR1 LGHNA and CDR2 YNFKEQ. The CDR3 length is 15 residues. The CDR3 nucleotides read TGTGCCAGCAGCCAAGAAGAGGGTTGGGGCACTGAAGCTTTCTTT. It translates to CASSQEEGWGTEAFF.

The genes are TRBV28 and TRBJ2-1; 7 nucleotides match TRBD2. CDR3 length: 16 amino acids. Germline CDR1 and CDR2: MDHEN and SYDVKM. V was clipped by 3 bases and J by 2 bases; unmatched bases: 7. Here the CDR3 DNA reads TGTGCCAGCAGTTTGGAGCTAGCGGATCCCTACAATGAGCAGTTCTTC. It encodes CASSLELADPYNEQFF.

On this clone: The same CDR3 also results from other DNA sequences found in this sample. The rearrangement joins TRBV6-5 to TRBJ2-7; 12 positions match TRBD1. Trimming cost V 6 bases and J 7 bases; bases outside gene matches: 7. CDR1 and CDR2 from the germline V gene are MNHEY and SVGAGI. The CDR3 length is 14 residues. The CDR3 DNA sequence: TGTGCCAGCAGACGGGACAGGGGGCCGGGTGAGCAGTACTTC. It specifies CASRRDRGPGEQYF.

The chain employs TRBV10-2 and TRBJ2-7; D is perhaps TRBD2 (5 bases). Germline-derived CDR1 and CDR2 are WSHSY and SAAADI. This CDR3 contains 11 residues. Trimming took 9 bases from V and 6 from J, leaving 12 bases between them. The CDR3: CASLRRFEQYF. As DNA, the CDR3 is TGCGCCAGTTTAAGGAGGTTCGAGCAGTACTTC.

The chain combines TRBV5-1 with TRBJ2-5, with D perhaps matching TRBD1 (6 bases). The J call may be wrong; the DNA end is better matched by TRBJ2-7. Germline assignment: CDR1 SGHRS and CDR2 YFSETQ. This CDR3 spans 13 amino acids. CDR3 protein: CASSWDTYYEQYF. CDR3 DNA: TGCGCCAGCAGCTGGGACACATACTACGAGCAGTACTTC.

The V gene is TRBV5-1, the J gene TRBJ2-2; D uncertain. Looked up from germline, CDR1 is SGHRS and CDR2 is YFSETQ. The CDR3 spans 16 residues. V was clipped by 0 bases and J by 1 base, with 10 bases between them. The CDR3 sequence: CASSLVSGRNTGELFF. For the CDR3, the DNA is TGCGCCAGCAGCTTGGTCTCAGGACGGAACACCGGGGAGCTGTTTTTT. The whole variable domain, filled in from reference TRBV5-1 and TRBJ2-2, reads KAGVTQTPRYLIKTRGQQVTLSCSPISGHRSVSWYQQTPGQGLQFLFEYFSETQRNKGNFPGRFSGRQFSNSRSEMNVSTLELGDSALYLCASSLVSGRNTGELFFGEGSRLTVL.

The chain recombines TRBV4-3 with TRBJ1-4, with 9 bases lining up with TRBD1. The junction had 7 bases not matched to a gene; V was cut back by 8 bases and J by 3 bases. The CDR3 consists of 15 residues. Germline lookup yields CDR1 LGHNA and CDR2 YSLEER. The CDR3 region has the DNA TGCGCCAGCGCCTACAGGGGGCAGGCTAATGAAAAACTGTTTTTT. The encoded protein is CASAYRGQANEKLFF.